The rows below give T cell receptor beta chains drawn from one sample of a study of cytomegalovirus exposure and HLA in healthy donors. TCRdb keeps only in-frame clones here, not all; method: immunoSEQ multiplex PCR. The table lists 90,000 to 150,000 clones, about 70% of them singletons, with more than 2% in the top ten. Sequencing was done on a sample of PBMCs. The receptors originated from a human donor in good health. Both conserved end residues are part of each CDR3. Each record gives: J gene, clone size, D gene, V gene, CDR3 DNA, CDR3 protein. The D gene is left open where the match is weak. Expanded clones get a size class; other rows say once, few or many, or leave the size out.

TRBJ2-3 | - | TRBD2 | TRBV7-2 | TGTGCCAGCAGCTCGGGACTAGCGGGAGGACCAGATACGCAGTATTTT | CASSSGLAGGPDTQYF
TRBJ2-3 | - | TRBD2 | TRBV9 | TGTGCCAGCAGCGTAACAAGCGGGGGGGTCCCTAGCACAGATACGCAGTATTTT | CASSVTSGGVPSTDTQYF
TRBJ2-5 | - | - | TRBV29-1 | TGCAGCGTTGAGGGCAGACCGTCCCAAGAGACCCAGTACTTC | CSVEGRPSQETQYF
TRBJ2-7 | - | TRBD2 | TRBV15 | TGTGCCACCAGCTATGGGGGGGGCTACGAGCAGTACTTC | CATSYGGGYEQYF
TRBJ1-1 | - | - | TRBV28 | TGTGCCAGCAGTCCCCAGGGGTACACTGAAGCTTTCTTT | CASSPQGYTEAFF
TRBJ1-1 | - | TRBD1 | TRBV7-6 | TGTGCCAGCAGCGATGACAGGGGGCTTAACACTGAAGCTTTCTTT | CASSDDRGLNTEAFF
TRBJ2-2 | - | TRBD1 | TRBV7-2 | TGTGCCAGCAGCTGGGACAGGGTAGCCGGGGAGCTGTTTTTT | CASSWDRVAGELFF
TRBJ1-2 | - | - | TRBV28 | TGTGCCAGCAGGGGAGACCCAAACTATGGCTACACCTTC | CASRGDPNYGYTF
TRBJ1-1 | few | - | TRBV5-6 | TGTGCCAGCAGCTTGGGGAGTCAAGCTTTCTTT | CASSLGSQAFF
TRBJ2-7 | - | - | TRBV23-1 | TGCGCCAGCAGTTACGGACGGGGGTACTACGAGCAGTACTTC | CASSYGRGYYEQYF
TRBJ2-1 | - | TRBD2 | TRBV2 | TGTGCCAGCAGGGACCGTTTTGTAGCGGGCAAGGATGAGCAGTTCTTC | CASRDRFVAGKDEQFF
TRBJ1-1 | few | TRBD1 | TRBV6-1 | TGTGCCAGCAGCGCGGGACAGGTCGGCACTGAAGCTTTCTTT | CASSAGQVGTEAFF
TRBJ1-1 | - | TRBD1 | TRBV14 | TGTGCCAGCGAGGACTCCGGGACAGGGGTCACTGAAGCTTTCTTT | CASEDSGTGVTEAFF
TRBJ2-1 | - | TRBD1 | TRBV6-6 | TGTGCCAGCAGTTACCCCGACAGGGACGAGCAGTTCTTC | CASSYPDRDEQFF
TRBJ1-3 | few | - | TRBV14 | TGTGCCAGCAGCTACCCCGGGATCTCTGGAAACACCATATATTTT | CASSYPGISGNTIYF
TRBJ1-2 | - | - | TRBV6-1 | TGTGCCAGCAGTGAACCCCGGAACTATGGCTACACCTTC | CASSEPRNYGYTF
TRBJ2-5 | few | TRBD2 | TRBV6-5 | TGTGCCAGCAGTTACTCGTCTAGCGGTTCAAAAGAGACCCAGTACTTC | CASSYSSSGSKETQYF
TRBJ2-2 | few | TRBD2 | TRBV5-4 | TGTGCCAGCAGCTTGGGCGGGAGGGCCCCGGAGCTGTTTTTT | CASSLGGRAPELFF
TRBJ1-3 | - | - | TRBV11-2 | TGTGCCAGCAGCCCGGGAGCTGGAAACACCATATATTTT | CASSPGAGNTIYF
TRBJ2-7 | - | - | TRBV6-5 | TGTGCCAGCAGAAGGGCAGGGGTTACCTACGAGCAGTACTTC | CASRRAGVTYEQYF
TRBJ2-2 | - | - | TRBV28 | TGTGCCAGCAGTTTAAGGGGCCTGAAATCCTACACCGGGGAGCTGTTTTTT | CASSLRGLKSYTGELFF
TRBJ1-1 | once | - | TRBV28 | TGTGCCAGCAGTCTATTCAGAGGCAGGGTTGAAGCTTTCTTT | CASSLFRGRVEAFF
TRBJ1-2 | - | TRBD1 | TRBV28 | TGTGCCAGCAGTCCCCCAGGGGTGGCAGGGGGTTTGGGCTATGGCTACACCTTC | CASSPPGVAGGLGYGYTF
TRBJ2-7 | many | - | TRBV6-6 | TGTGCCAGCGGAAAGACAGCGGGCTACGAGCAGTACTTC | CASGKTAGYEQYF
TRBJ2-3 | - | - | TRBV11-1 | TGTGCCAGCAGCTCCTCAGACAGGGGAGGGTTCGATACGCAGTATTTT | CASSSSDRGGFDTQYF